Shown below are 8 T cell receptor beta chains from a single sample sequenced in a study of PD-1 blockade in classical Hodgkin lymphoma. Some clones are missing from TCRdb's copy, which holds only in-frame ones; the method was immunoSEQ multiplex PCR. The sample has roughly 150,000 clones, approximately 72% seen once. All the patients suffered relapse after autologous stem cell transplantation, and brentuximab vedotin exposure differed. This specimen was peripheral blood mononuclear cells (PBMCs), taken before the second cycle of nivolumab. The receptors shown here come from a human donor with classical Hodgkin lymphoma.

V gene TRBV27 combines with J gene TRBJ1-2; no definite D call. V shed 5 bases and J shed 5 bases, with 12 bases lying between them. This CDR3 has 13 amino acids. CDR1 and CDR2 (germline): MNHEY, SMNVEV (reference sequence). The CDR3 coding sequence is TGTGCCAGCAGTCCCGCCCCTCCGTATGGCTACACCTTC. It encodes CASSPAPPYGYTF.

The CDR3 here is CASSYSTSGETQYF. For the CDR3, the DNA is TGTGCCAGCAGTTACTCGACTAGCGGAGAGACCCAGTACTTC. The chain links TRBV6-5 to TRBJ2-5, with 9 positions matching TRBD2. The germline gives CDR1 MNHEY, CDR2 SVGAGI. This CDR3 is 14 amino acids long. J was trimmed by 4 bases and V by 0 bases; bases with no gene match: 0.

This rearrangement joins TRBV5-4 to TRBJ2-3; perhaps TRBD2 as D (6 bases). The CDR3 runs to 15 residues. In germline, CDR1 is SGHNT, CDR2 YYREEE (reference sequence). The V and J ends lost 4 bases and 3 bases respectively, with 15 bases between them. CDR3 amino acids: CASSPGTSSTDTQYF. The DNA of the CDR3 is TGTGCCAGCAGCCCGGGGACTTCGAGTACAGATACGCAGTATTTT.

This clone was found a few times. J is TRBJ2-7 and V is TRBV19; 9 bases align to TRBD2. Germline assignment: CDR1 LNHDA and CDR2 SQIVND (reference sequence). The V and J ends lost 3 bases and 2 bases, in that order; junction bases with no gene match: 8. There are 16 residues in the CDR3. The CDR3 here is CASSITPLAGAYEQYF. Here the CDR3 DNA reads TGTGCCAGTAGTATCACCCCCTTAGCGGGAGCCTACGAGCAGTACTTC.

The CDR3 bases are TGTGCCAGCAGCCCCAGCGGACTCCTCACAGATACGCAGTATTTT. Translation gives CASSPSGLLTDTQYF. The genes are TRBV7-2 and TRBJ2-3, with D perhaps TRBD2 (5 bases). Germline CDR1 reads SGHTA; CDR2 reads FQGNSA. V gave up 5 bases and J gave up 2 bases, with 14 bases separating them. The CDR3 covers 15 residues.

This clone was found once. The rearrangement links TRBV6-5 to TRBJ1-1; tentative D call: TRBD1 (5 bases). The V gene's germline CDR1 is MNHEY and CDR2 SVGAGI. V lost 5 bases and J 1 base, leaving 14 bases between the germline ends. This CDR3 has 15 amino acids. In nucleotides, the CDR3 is TGTGCCAGCAGTCTCCGCACAGGTAGGAACACTGAAGCTTTCTTT. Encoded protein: CASSLRTGRNTEAFF.

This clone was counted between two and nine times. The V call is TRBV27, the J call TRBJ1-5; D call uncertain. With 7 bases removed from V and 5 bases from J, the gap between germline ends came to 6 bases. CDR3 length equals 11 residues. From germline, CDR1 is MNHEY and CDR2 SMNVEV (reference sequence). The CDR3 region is CASNLDQPQHF. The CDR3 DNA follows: TGTGCCAGCAACCTCGATCAGCCCCAGCATTTT.

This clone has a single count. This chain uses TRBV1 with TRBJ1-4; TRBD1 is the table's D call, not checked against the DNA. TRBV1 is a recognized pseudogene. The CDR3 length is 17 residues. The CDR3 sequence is CTSSQTTGYKGREKLFF. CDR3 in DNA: TGCACCAGCAGCCAGACTACAGGGTATAAGGGGCGTGAAAAACTGTTTTTT.